A selection of T cell receptor beta chains follows, all from one sample in a study of tumor-infiltrating lymphocytes in primary liver carcinoma. TCRdb reprocessed the multiplex PCR reads via MiXCR and lists one record per CDR3 protein. The sample contains approximately 30,000 distinct CDR3 sequences, about 79% of which appear only once. Sequenced: liver tumor tissue from sampling region 5. The receptors were sampled from a middle-aged man with primary liver carcinoma and hepatitis B virus infection. Both conserved end residues are part of each CDR3. Fields, in order: CDR3 protein, CDR3 DNA, D gene, V gene, J gene, clone size. The D gene is left open where the match is weak. Size values are once, few and many counts, or a class for expanded clones, and some rows have none.

CANSLSGGRSPLHF	TGTGCCAACAGTTTATCCGGGGGCCGGTCACCCCTCCACTTT	.	TRBV28	TRBJ1-6	.
CASSQDTGGAHEQHF	TGCGCCAGCAGCCAAGATACAGGGGGGGCCCACGAGCAGCACTTC	.	TRBV4-1	TRBJ2-7	.
CASSLTYRSPLHF	TGTGCCAGCAGCTTAACGTATCGTTCACCCCTCCACTTT	.	TRBV7-3	TRBJ1-6	many
CVSSSVGASEQYF	TGTGTCAGCAGCTCCGTAGGGGCTAGCGAGCAGTACTTC	.	TRBV11-2	TRBJ2-7	once
CARSLWGAPTGELYF	TGTGCCAGGAGTTTATGGGGGGCCCCCACCGGGGAGCTGTATTTT	.	TRBV12-3/TRBV12-4	TRBJ2-2	.
CASTFPGPAYNEQFF	TGTGCCAGCACCTTTCCGGGACCAGCGTACAATGAGCAGTTCTTC	.	TRBV28	TRBJ2-1	.
CASSYSELNAEAIF	TGTGCCAGCAGTTACTCAGAGCTGAACGCTGAAGCTATCTTT	.	TRBV6-2/TRBV6-3	TRBJ1-1	.
CASSHHLQGADSTLHF	TGCGCTAGCAGCCACCACCTACAGGGGGCGGATTCAACCCTTCACTTT	TRBD1	TRBV4-1	TRBJ1-6	.
CASSANTGTLYF	TGTGCCAGCAGCGCCAACACAGGTACGCTGTATTTT	.	TRBV11-2	TRBJ2-3	.
CVIKKRSGLAGGFSYEQYF	TGTGTCATCAAGAAACGATCGGGACTAGCGGGAGGATTCTCCTACGAGCAGTACTTC	TRBD2	TRBV10-3	TRBJ2-7	.
CASSYTSLAGITDTQYF	TGTGCCAGCAGTTACACATCCCTAGCGGGGATCACAGATACGCAGTATTTT	TRBD2	TRBV6-6	TRBJ2-3	medium-sized
CASSSRTALNTEAFF	TGTGCCAGCAGTTCAAGGACAGCTTTGAACACTGAAGCTTTCTTT	.	TRBV2	TRBJ1-1	.
CAIGQVDKQYF	TGCGCCATCGGACAGGTCGACAAGCAGTACTTC	TRBD1	TRBV10-2	TRBJ2-7	few
CAGSQTLAVLTGELFF	TGCGCCGGCAGCCAAACACTAGCGGTTCTCACTGGGGAGCTGTTTTTT	TRBD2	TRBV4-3	TRBJ2-2	.
CASSAAGSVTEVFF	TGTGCCAGCAGCGCAGCCGGTTCTGTAACTGAAGTTTTCTTT	.	TRBV11-2	TRBJ1-1	.
CASSPLVGLAGSTNSGELYF	TGTGCCAGCAGTCCGCTCGTGGGACTAGCGGGGTCAACGAACTCCGGGGAGCTGTATTTT	TRBD2	TRBV6-6	TRBJ2-2	.
CASSYSTSGSSYYEQFF	TGTGCCAGCAGTTACTCGACTAGCGGGAGCTCCTACTATGAACAGTTCTTC	TRBD2	TRBV6-6	TRBJ2-1	.
CASRLRGHERYF	TGTGCCAGCAGGTTGAGGGGGCACGAGCGGTACTTC	TRBD1	TRBV5-6	TRBJ2-7	.
CASSRSVDGVKNIQYF	TGCGCTAGCAGCCGAAGTGTTGATGGGGTCAAAAACATTCAGTACTTC	.	TRBV4-1	TRBJ2-4	.
CASSYGGRDEQFF	TGCGCCAGCAGCTACGGAGGGCGAGATGAGCAGTTCTTC	.	TRBV5-1	TRBJ2-1	many
CASRRIGQGNTGELFF	TGTGCCAGCAGAAGAATTGGACAGGGGAACACCGGGGAGCTGTTTTTT	TRBD1	TRBV12-3/TRBV12-4	TRBJ2-2	many
CASSSLVYNEQFF	TGTGCCAGCAGCTCCCTAGTATACAATGAGCAGTTCTTC	.	TRBV11-2	TRBJ2-1	.
CASSGFLPNTGELFF	TGTGCCAGCAGTGGCTTCCTTCCGAACACCGGGGAGCTGTTTTTT	.	TRBV11-1	TRBJ2-2	.
CASNPGGRLETQYF	TGTGCCAGCAATCCCGGCGGGCGACTAGAGACCCAGTACTTC	.	TRBV6-6	TRBJ2-5	once
CASNSVAGADVLTF	TGTGCCAGCAATTCCGTCGCGGGGGCCGACGTCCTGACTTTC	.	TRBV6-5	TRBJ2-6	few
CVSKKGLYNEQFF	TGTGTCAGTAAGAAGGGACTGTACAATGAGCAGTTCTTC	.	TRBV6-5	TRBJ2-1	.
CASSQGTGNTEAFF	TGTGCCAGCAGCCAAGGGACGGGGAACACTGAAGCTTTCTTT	.	TRBV6-2/TRBV6-3	TRBJ1-1	medium-sized
CASGYDGTRTEAFF	TGTGCCAGCGGTTACGACGGGACCCGCACTGAAGCTTTCTTT	.	TRBV6-5	TRBJ1-1	.
CASSSTDAIGYTF	TGCGCCAGCAGCTCGACCGACGCTATCGGCTACACATTC	.	TRBV5-1	TRBJ1-2	.